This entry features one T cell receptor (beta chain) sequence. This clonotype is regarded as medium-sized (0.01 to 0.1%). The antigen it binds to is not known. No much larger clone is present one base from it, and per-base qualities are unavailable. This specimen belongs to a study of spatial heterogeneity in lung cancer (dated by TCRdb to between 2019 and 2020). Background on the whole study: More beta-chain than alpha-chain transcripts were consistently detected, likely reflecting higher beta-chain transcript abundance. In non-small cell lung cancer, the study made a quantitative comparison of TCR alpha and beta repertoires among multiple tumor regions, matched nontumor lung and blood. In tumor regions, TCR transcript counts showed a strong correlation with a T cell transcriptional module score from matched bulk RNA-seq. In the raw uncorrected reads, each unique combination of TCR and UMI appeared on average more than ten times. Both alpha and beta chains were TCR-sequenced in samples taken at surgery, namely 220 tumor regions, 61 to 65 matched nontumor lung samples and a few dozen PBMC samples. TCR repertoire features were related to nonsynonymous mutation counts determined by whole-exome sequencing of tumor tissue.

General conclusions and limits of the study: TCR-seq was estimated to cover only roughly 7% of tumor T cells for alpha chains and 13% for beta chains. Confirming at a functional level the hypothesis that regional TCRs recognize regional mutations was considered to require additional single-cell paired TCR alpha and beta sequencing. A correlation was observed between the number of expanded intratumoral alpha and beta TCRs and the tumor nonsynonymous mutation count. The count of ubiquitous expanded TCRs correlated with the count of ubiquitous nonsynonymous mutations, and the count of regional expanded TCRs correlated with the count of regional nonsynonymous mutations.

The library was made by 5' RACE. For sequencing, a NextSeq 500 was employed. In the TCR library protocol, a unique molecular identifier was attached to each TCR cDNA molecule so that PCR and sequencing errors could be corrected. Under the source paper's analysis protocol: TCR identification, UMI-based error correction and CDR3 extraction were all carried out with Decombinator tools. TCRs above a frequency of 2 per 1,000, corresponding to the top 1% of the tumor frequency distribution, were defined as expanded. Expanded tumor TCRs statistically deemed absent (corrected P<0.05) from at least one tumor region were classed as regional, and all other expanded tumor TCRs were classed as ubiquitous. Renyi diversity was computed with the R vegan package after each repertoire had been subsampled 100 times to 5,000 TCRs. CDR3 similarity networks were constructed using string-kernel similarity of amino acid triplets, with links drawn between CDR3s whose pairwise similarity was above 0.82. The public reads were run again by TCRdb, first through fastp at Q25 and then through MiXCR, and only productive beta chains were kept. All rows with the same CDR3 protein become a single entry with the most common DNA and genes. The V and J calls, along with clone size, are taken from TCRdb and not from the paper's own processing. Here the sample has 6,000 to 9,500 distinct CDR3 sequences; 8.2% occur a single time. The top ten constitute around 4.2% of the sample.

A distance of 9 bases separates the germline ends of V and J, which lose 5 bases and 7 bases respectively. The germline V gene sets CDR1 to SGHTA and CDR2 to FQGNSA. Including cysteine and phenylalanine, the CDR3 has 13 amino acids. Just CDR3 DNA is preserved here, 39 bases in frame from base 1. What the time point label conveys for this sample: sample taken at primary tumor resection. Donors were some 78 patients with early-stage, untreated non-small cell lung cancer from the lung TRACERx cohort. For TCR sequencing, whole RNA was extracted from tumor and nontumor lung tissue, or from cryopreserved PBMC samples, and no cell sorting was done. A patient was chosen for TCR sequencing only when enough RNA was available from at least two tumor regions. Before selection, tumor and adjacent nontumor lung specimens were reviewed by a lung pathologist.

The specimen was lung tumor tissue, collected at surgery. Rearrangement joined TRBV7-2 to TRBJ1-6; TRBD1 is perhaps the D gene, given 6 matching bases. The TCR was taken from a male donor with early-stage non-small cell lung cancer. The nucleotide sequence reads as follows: TGTGCCAGCAGCCCGAGGGGGAATTCACCCCTCCACTTT. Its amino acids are CASSPRGNSPLHF.